The 23 T cell receptor beta chains reported below all come from one sample, sequenced in a study of vaccination and CD4 T cells after COVID-19. The Oncomine TCR Beta short-read assay was applied to DNA of cultured CD4+ T cells. From the PCR reads, TCRdb called clonotypes with MiXCR, one entry per CDR3 protein. The sample yields around 20,000 distinct CDR3 sequences, 35% to 50% seen once. These receptors are not linked to any known antigen. As to treatment: approximately nine-day PBMC culture with coronavirus spike peptide pools or control peptides (ViraFEST assay). Material: CD4+ T cells from blood, cultured in vitro. The receptor source for this set is a human donor who had recovered from COVID-19.

This sequence joins TRBV19 and TRBJ1-5; TRBD1 aligns across 9 bases. The germline CDR1 and CDR2 sequences are LNHDA and SQIVND (reference sequence). This CDR3 is 16 amino acids long. V was pared by 6 bases and J by 2 bases, with 8 bases of the junction left unmatched. The CDR3 bases are TGTGCCAGTAGCATCACAGGGGGCGCCGGCAATCAGCCCCAGCATTTT. Its translation: CASSITGGAGNQPQHF.

The chain combines TRBV11-2 with TRBJ1-5, with D maybe TRBD1 (5 bases). The CDR3 is made up of 13 amino acids. From germline, CDR1 is SGHAT and CDR2 FQNNGV. V gave up 1 base and J gave up 6 bases, with 7 bases separating them. CDR3 coding DNA: TGTGCCAGCAGCTTAGTTCAGGGTCAGCCCCAGCATTTT. Its protein product is CASSLVQGQPQHF.

The rearrangement uses TRBV5-1 and TRBJ1-1; D unclear. The CDR3 loop spans 15 amino acids. Trimming pared 0 bases from V and 1 base from J, leaving 10 bases between. Germline CDR1 reads SGHRS; CDR2 reads YFSETQ. The CDR3 coding sequence is TGCGCCAGCAGCTTGGTCGCCTCCCCGAACACTGAAGCTTTCTTT. Residues: CASSLVASPNTEAFF.

The gene calls are TRBV5-1 and TRBJ2-7, with TRBD1 matching over 9 bases. The junction had 11 bases not matched to a gene; V was cut back by 7 bases and J by 3 bases. In germline, CDR1 is SGHRS, CDR2 YFSETQ. The CDR3 totals 15 residues. In DNA, the CDR3 is TGCGCCAGCTCAGACAGGACAGGGGCTGGCTACGAGCAGTACTTC. Residues: CASSDRTGAGYEQYF.

The J gene is TRBJ2-1, the V gene TRBV6-5; tentatively, D is TRBD1 (6 bases). Germline CDR1 reads MNHEY; CDR2 reads SVGAGI. This CDR3 spans 15 amino acids. Trimming took 3 bases from V and 7 from J, leaving 16 bases between them. The CDR3 nucleotides read TGTGCCAGCAGTTATGGGTGGGCAGGGGAAAATGAGCAGTTCTTC. As protein: CASSYGWAGENEQFF.

This clonotype turned up a few times. The rearrangement uses TRBV10-3 and TRBJ1-5, with a tentative D call TRBD1 (6 bases). With 4 bases removed from V and 5 bases from J, the gap between germline ends came to 12 bases. The CDR3 has 14 amino acids. Per germline, CDR1 ENHRY and CDR2 SYGVKD. CDR3 region: CAISVAGDYQPQHF. The CDR3 DNA is TGTGCCATCAGTGTCGCAGGGGACTATCAGCCCCAGCATTTT.

In this sample, this clonotype turned up once. The chain combines TRBV28 with TRBJ1-2; 9 nucleotides align to TRBD1. Germline CDR1 and CDR2: MDHEN and SYDVKM. The CDR3 has 13 amino acids. J was trimmed by 7 bases and V by 6 bases; bases with no gene match: 6. DNA for the CDR3: TGTGCCAGCAGACAACAGGGGGCGCGTGGCTACACCTTC. Protein: CASRQQGARGYTF.

The V call is TRBV28, the J call TRBJ2-7; D unclear. The length of the CDR3 is 14 residues. Germline-derived CDR1 and CDR2 are MDHEN and SYDVKM. V was pared by 1 base and J by 1 base, with 8 bases between. In DNA form, the CDR3 reads TGTGCCAGCAGTTTATTCGACGGATCCTACGAGCAGTACTTC. This sequence encodes CASSLFDGSYEQYF.

The V and J genes are TRBV4-1 and TRBJ2-5, with a possible D match to TRBD1 (5 bases). The CDR3 runs to 16 residues. Trimming pared 1 base from V and 2 bases from J, leaving 14 bases between. Germline V gives CDR1 MGHRA, CDR2 YSYEKL. As DNA, the CDR3 is TGCGCCAGCAGCCAAGCGACGGTTACAGGTCAAGAGACCCAGTACTTC. This gives the protein CASSQATVTGQETQYF.

This clonotype turned up a few times. The rearrangement uses TRBV10-3 and TRBJ2-2; 10 nucleotides align to TRBD2. J gave up 4 bases and V 3 bases, and 5 bases lay outside the gene matches. The CDR3 runs 16 residues. Looked up from germline, CDR1 is ENHRY and CDR2 is SYGVKD. The CDR3 protein is CAISDQREGLTGELFF. In DNA form, the CDR3 reads TGTGCCATCAGTGACCAGCGGGAGGGCCTCACCGGGGAGCTGTTTTTT.

This chain uses TRBV28 with TRBJ2-7, with D perhaps TRBD1 (6 bases). The CDR3 contains 16 residues. V lost 2 bases, J lost 5 bases, and 19 bases lay in between. Germline-derived CDR1 and CDR2 are MDHEN and SYDVKM. CDR3 sequence reads: CASSLGSWDTDDEQYF. In nucleotides, the CDR3 is TGTGCCAGCAGTTTAGGGAGCTGGGACACTGACGACGAGCAGTACTTC.

In this sample, this clonotype turned up a few times. The V and J genes are TRBV7-2 and TRBJ1-5; D gene unclear. The ends were cut back, 6 bases at V and 0 bases at J, with 9 bases in the middle. Germline V gene lookup returns CDR1 SGHTA and CDR2 FQGNSA. The CDR3 length is 14 residues. The CDR3 sequence is CASSFTSSNQPQHF. The CDR3 nucleotides read TGTGCCAGCAGTTTTACGAGTAGCAATCAGCCCCAGCATTTT. The entire variable domain, with the rest obtained from reference TRBV7-2 and TRBJ1-5, is as follows: GAGVSQSPSNKVTEKGKDVELRCDPISGHTALYWYRQSLGQGLEFLIYFQGNSAPDKSGLPSDRFSAERTGGSVSTLTIQRTQQEDSAVYLCASSFTSSNQPQHFGDGTRLSIL.

This chain connects TRBV7-9 to TRBJ2-1; D not certain. V dropped 3 bases and J dropped 0 bases, with 9 bases sitting between them. CDR3 size: 15 residues. Germline loops: CDR1 SEHNR, CDR2 FQNEAQ (reference sequence). The CDR3 here is CASSFRRSSYNEQFF. The CDR3 DNA is TGTGCCAGCAGCTTCCGGCGGAGCTCCTACAATGAGCAGTTCTTC.

The V gene is TRBV20-1, the J gene TRBJ1-1, with a tentative D call TRBD1 (5 bases). The length of the CDR3 is 11 residues. Per the germline V gene, CDR1 is DFQATT and CDR2 is SNEGSKA (reference sequence). Trimming took 6 bases from V and 5 from J, leaving 10 bases between them. The chain's CDR3 is CSADSWTEAFF. CDR3 in DNA: TGCAGTGCAGACAGTTGGACTGAAGCTTTCTTT.

The CDR3 DNA reads as TGTGCCAGCAGTTCCAGACTTCAAGCTTTCTTT. Protein sequence: CASSSRLQAFF. The chain has TRBV6-5 and TRBJ1-1; D is undetermined. The germline gives CDR1 MNHEY, CDR2 SVGAGI. With 4 bases removed from V and 9 bases from J, the gap between germline ends came to 9 bases. The CDR3 covers 11 residues.

This clonotype is termed medium-sized. The chain joins TRBV6-2 or TRBV6-3 to TRBJ2-3; 13 bases line up with TRBD2. The CDR3 length is 12 residues. With V trimmed by 6 bases and J by 13 bases, 4 bases remained unmatched. Germline V CDR1 and CDR2: MNHEY, SVGEGT. The CDR3 protein is CASRSTSGGEYF. CDR3 bases: TGTGCCAGCAGATCAACTAGCGGGGGGGAGTATTTT.

The chain uses TRBV2 and TRBJ2-7; TRBD2 matches at 13 bases. The V gene end was trimmed by 4 bases and the J gene end by 2 bases; junction bases not matched to a gene: 5. This CDR3 has 16 amino acids. The V gene's germline CDR1 is SNHLY and CDR2 FYNNEI. CDR3 in amino acids: CASSAGTSGEAYEQYF. As DNA, the CDR3 is TGTGCCAGCAGTGCCGGGACTAGCGGGGAGGCCTACGAGCAGTACTTC.

V gene TRBV11-2 combines with J gene TRBJ2-3; possibly TRBD2 for D (7 bases). Germline V gene sequence: CDR1 SGHAT, CDR2 FQNNGV. The CDR3 runs to 16 residues. V was trimmed by 5 bases and J by 3 bases, leaving 18 bases between them. The CDR3 DNA reads as TGTGCCAGCAGCCCAGAGGGGGGGGGGCCGACAGATACGCAGTATTTT. It is translated as CASSPEGGGPTDTQYF.

The chain has TRBV28 and TRBJ2-5, with 12 bases fitting TRBD1. Germline assignment: CDR1 MDHEN and CDR2 SYDVKM. The ends lost 5 bases at V and 7 bases at J; junction bases unmatched: 11. This CDR3 region has 16 residues. The CDR3 region is CASSPGGTGGVGTQYF. The CDR3 DNA reads TGTGCCAGCAGTCCCGGCGGGACAGGGGGCGTCGGGACCCAGTACTTC.

The table lists this clonotype with a few counts. The CDR3 sequence is CASSENWGADTEAFF. CDR3 bases: TGTGCCAGCAGTGAAAACTGGGGAGCGGACACTGAAGCTTTCTTT. The chain couples TRBV6-1 to TRBJ1-1; D is unresolved. This CDR3 is 15 amino acids long. In germline, CDR1 is MNHNS, CDR2 SASEGT. V lost 2 bases and J lost 3, with 13 bases in between.

This clonotype has more than one count but fewer than ten. The chain links TRBV11-2 to TRBJ2-5, with a weak D call TRBD1 (5 bases). CDR3 length equals 14 residues. CDR1 is SGHAT and CDR2 is FQNNGV in the germline V gene. Trimming left V 1 base short and J 1 base short, with 7 bases between. CDR3 sequence reads: CASSLVQGQETQYF. The CDR3 nucleotides read TGTGCCAGCAGCTTAGTGCAGGGCCAAGAGACCCAGTACTTC. The whole variable domain, remainder taken from reference TRBV11-2 and TRBJ2-5, is EAGVAQSPRYKIIEKRQSVAFWCNPISGHATLYWYQQILGQGPKLLIQFQNNGVVDDSQLPKDRFSAERLKGVDSTLKIQPAKLEDSAVYLCASSLVQGQETQYFGPGTRLLVL.

The CDR3 spells CASSSARGQPQHF. CDR3 sequence (DNA): TGTGCCAGCTCCTCCGCTCGGGGCCAGCCCCAGCATTTT. The chain employs TRBV6-4 and TRBJ1-5, with TRBD1 as a possible D gene (5 bases). Trimming took off 8 bases at V and 7 bases at J, with 15 bases between the two ends. Germline CDR1 MRHNA, CDR2 SNTAGT. The CDR3 length is 13 residues.

The J gene is TRBJ2-1, the V gene TRBV2, with D unresolved. Trimming removed 6 bases at V and 6 bases at J, with 6 bases between. This CDR3 contains 11 residues. Germline V CDR1 and CDR2: SNHLY, FYNNEI. The CDR3, as DNA: TGTGCCAGCAGCCTGATCAATGAGCAGTTCTTC. Residues: CASSLINEQFF. Using reference TRBV2 and TRBJ2-1 for the parts outside the CDR3, the full variable domain is EPEVTQTPSHQVTQMGQEVILRCVPISNHLYFYWYRQILGQKVEFLVSFYNNEISEKSEIFDDQFSVERPDGSNFTLKIRSTKLEDSAMYFCASSLINEQFFGPGTRLTVL.